This entry is about one T cell receptor (beta chain). The V gene's germline CDR1 is SNHLY and CDR2 FYNNEI. Trimming at V came to 5 bases and at J to 3 bases, leaving 6 bases not matched to a gene. This CDR3 region has 14 residues. Here immunoSEQ multiplex PCR was the method, and the copy in TCRdb shows in-frame clones only, minus some. The top ten clones hold roughly 5.2% of a sample with fewer than 65,000 clones, more than 75% of them seen once. The data belong to a study of technical replicates of blood from a handful of donors. Specimen: PBMCs. The chain couples TRBV2 to TRBJ2-7, with 8 bases aligning to TRBD2. The sequence was obtained from a human donor in good health. Some clones in this sample may be carry-over from other donors' samples. The CDR3 sequence: CASSTWTSLYEQYF. CDR3 nucleotides: TGTGCCAGCAGTACGTGGACTAGCCTCTACGAGCAGTACTTC. Looking up the rest from reference TRBV2 and TRBJ2-7 gives the full variable domain: EPEVTQTPSHQVTQMGQEVILRCVPISNHLYFYWYRQILGQKVEFLVSFYNNEISEKSEIFDDQFSVERPDGSNFTLKIRSTKLEDSAMYFCASSTWTSLYEQYFGPGTRLTVT.